The 10 T cell receptor beta chains below all came from one sample that was sequenced in a study of blood T cell repertoires in COVID-19 (dated by TCRdb to 2018 to 2021). The library was obtained by the immunoSEQ multiplex PCR assay. TCRdb took over this immuneACCESS table, retaining in-frame rearrangements with V and J assigned. Such tables are incomplete; in checked studies, under half of the missing clones stem from an unresolved V gene, and the remainder is unexplained. In all, the sample holds 200,000 to 300,000 clones, and more than 65% of those were seen once. Approximately 7.2% of the sample is held by the ten biggest clonotypes. Sequenced input: peripheral blood. The receptors come from a woman older than 75 with acute or convalescent COVID-19.

The rearrangement uses TRBV28 and TRBJ1-3; possibly TRBD1 for D (6 bases). Germline V gene data show CDR1 as MDHEN and CDR2 as SYDVKM. The V gene lost 6 bases and the J gene lost 3 bases, with 15 bases spanning the gap. The CDR3 covers 15 residues. The CDR3: CASRPQGIGGNTIYF. DNA for the CDR3: TGTGCCAGCAGACCTCAGGGGATAGGTGGAAACACCATATATTTT.

This sequence joins TRBV28 and TRBJ1-2; 9 bases fit TRBD1. Germline assignment: CDR1 MDHEN and CDR2 SYDVKM. The CDR3 has 15 residues. Trimming removed 6 bases from V and 3 bases from J; junction bases left unmatched: 8. The CDR3, as DNA: TGTGCCAGCAGGGGCCGGGACAGGGACGACTATGGCTACACCTTC. It is translated as CASRGRDRDDYGYTF.

This clone was counted ten times or more. The V and J genes are TRBV30 and TRBJ2-1; TRBD2 is a possible D gene (7 bases). The V end was cut by 2 bases, the J end by 5 bases, with 13 bases between. CDR1 and CDR2 (germline): GTSNPN, SVGIG (reference sequence). This CDR3 region has 14 residues. The CDR3 DNA sequence: TGTGCCTGGAGTACGGGGGGCCCTCACAATGAGCAGTTCTTC. This translates into CAWSTGGPHNEQFF.

This sequence joins TRBV6-5 and TRBJ2-3; 9 bases line up with TRBD1. The ends lost 8 bases at V and 4 bases at J; junction bases unmatched: 7. The CDR3 covers 14 residues. The germline V gene has CDR1 MNHEY and CDR2 SVGAGI. The DNA of the CDR3 is TGTGCCAGCGTAGAAAGGGACAGGGCAGATACGCAGTATTTT. It encodes CASVERDRADTQYF.

The chain couples TRBV27 to TRBJ2-2; 11 positions match TRBD1. The ends lost 5 bases at V and 2 bases at J; junction bases unmatched: 4. This CDR3 comprises 16 residues. CDR1 MNHEY and CDR2 SMNVEV come from the germline V gene (reference sequence). CDR3: CASSTRTGGNTGELFF. CDR3 sequence (DNA): TGTGCCAGCAGTACAAGGACAGGGGGCAACACCGGGGAGCTGTTTTTT.

The rearrangement links TRBV5-1 to TRBJ1-4; 8 bases line up with TRBD1. Germline values: CDR1 SGHRS, CDR2 YFSETQ. This CDR3 comprises 14 residues. The V and J ends lost 2 bases and 5 bases, in that order; junction bases with no gene match: 2. CDR3 sequence: CASSFRQGNEKLFF. The DNA of the CDR3 is TGCGCCAGCAGCTTCCGACAGGGGAATGAAAAACTGTTTTTT.

The chain carries TRBV19 and TRBJ1-3; tentatively, D is TRBD1 (5 bases). Germline-derived CDR1 and CDR2 are LNHDA and SQIVND (reference sequence). This CDR3 is built from 12 residues. For the CDR3, the DNA is TGTGGAACCGGGGGGTCTGGAAACACCATATATTTT. Its translation is CGTGGSGNTIYF.

This chain links TRBV5-1 with TRBJ2-2, with D tentatively TRBD2 (6 bases). Deletions cut 4 bases from V and 5 bases from J, with 12 bases between. The CDR3 covers 14 residues. Germline V gene data show CDR1 as SGHRS and CDR2 as YFSETQ. The chain's CDR3 is CASSPSGTTGELFF. Here the CDR3 DNA reads TGCGCCAGCAGCCCCTCGGGGACTACCGGGGAGCTGTTTTTT.

The chain joins TRBV19 to TRBJ2-1, with 9 positions matching TRBD2. The germline gives CDR1 LNHDA, CDR2 SQIVND (reference sequence). J lost 5 bases, V lost 4 bases, and 6 bases had no gene match. The CDR3 length is 15 residues. In DNA form, the CDR3 reads TGTGCCAGTAGTAAGGGACTAGCTGGTAACAATGAGCAGTTCTTC. Amino acid sequence: CASSKGLAGNNEQFF.

The chain carries TRBV5-1 and TRBJ2-3, with TRBD2 matching over 12 bases. Germline trimming cut 1 base from V and 4 bases from J; bases unmatched to any gene: 4. CDR1 SGHRS and CDR2 YFSETQ come from the germline V gene. The CDR3 sequence is 16 residues long. The DNA for the CDR3 is TGCGCCAGCAGCTTGCTAGCGGGGGGGCGGGCAGATACGCAGTATTTT. This gives the protein CASSLLAGGRADTQYF.